These 26 T cell receptor beta chains were all obtained from the same sample, sequenced in a study of OX40 agonist ivuxolimab in advanced cancers. The assay was immunoSEQ multiplex PCR, and TCRdb's table has in-frame clones only and misses some. The sample lists 50,000 to 75,000 clones; around 91% were seen once. Specimen: CD4+ or CD8+ T cells sorted from blood, collected in a trial of the OX40 agonist ivuxolimab. The receptors were sampled from an adult with an advanced solid tumor such as melanoma, head and neck, liver or kidney cancer.

This chain uses TRBV9 with TRBJ2-1; TRBD2 aligns across 7 bases. CDR3 length: 14 residues. V trimming: 2 bases; J trimming: 10 bases; junction bases outside the gene matches: 9. The germline gives CDR1 SGDLS, CDR2 YYNGEE. The CDR3 region has the DNA TGTGCCAGCAGCGTCGGCGGGAGAACTGAGGAGCAGTTCTTC. Translated: CASSVGGRTEEQFF.

This chain connects TRBV6-5 to TRBJ2-7; D perhaps matches TRBD2 (6 bases). Trimming stripped 6 bases from V and 5 bases from J, with 8 bases between. Germline V CDR1 and CDR2: MNHEY, SVGAGI. The CDR3 is made up of 11 amino acids. The CDR3 region is CASSGGHEQYF. The CDR3 DNA reads TGTGCCAGCAGCGGGGGTCACGAGCAGTACTTC.

By share, this clone ranks as medium-sized. Other DNA sequences in this sample translate to the same CDR3. The chain joins TRBV27 to TRBJ2-1; D may be TRBD1 or TRBD2 (5 bases each). The CDR3 has 13 amino acids. Germline loops: CDR1 MNHEY, CDR2 SMNVEV (reference sequence). V was cut by 3 bases and J by 9 bases, with 12 bases left in between. The CDR3 DNA reads as TGTGCCAGCAGTTTCGGGGCCAGCGGTGAGCAGTTCTTC. It specifies CASSFGASGEQFF.

The chain couples TRBV7-9 to TRBJ2-1, with TRBD2 matching 12 bases. This CDR3 has 17 residues. Per the germline V gene, CDR1 is SEHNR and CDR2 is FQNEAQ (reference sequence). V dropped 3 bases and J dropped 2; count of bases not matched to a gene: 5. The CDR3 reads CASSFPTSGSTYNEQFF. The CDR3 nucleotides are TGTGCCAGCAGCTTTCCGACTAGCGGGAGTACCTACAATGAGCAGTTCTTC.

The J gene is TRBJ2-1, the V gene TRBV7-8, with D perhaps assigned TRBD1 or TRBD2 (6 bases each). Trimming removed 2 bases from V and 3 bases from J, with 11 bases in between. This CDR3 region has 15 residues. Germline lookup yields CDR1 SGHVS and CDR2 FQNEAQ. CDR3 sequence reads: CASSLLGGHYNEQFF. As DNA, the CDR3 is TGTGCCAGCAGCTTACTCGGGGGACACTACAATGAGCAGTTCTTC.

V gene TRBV28 combines with J gene TRBJ1-1; D call uncertain. The CDR3 runs to 17 residues. Germline V lookup: CDR1 MDHEN, CDR2 SYDVKM. V lost 5 bases, J lost 1 base, and 20 bases lay in between. CDR3 residues: CASSPIRASEGNTEAFF. The CDR3 DNA reads as TGTGCCAGCAGTCCAATACGGGCCTCGGAGGGGAACACTGAAGCTTTCTTT.

This clone was picked up one time. CDR3 sequence: CASSFQGNYGYTF. CDR3 DNA sequence: TGTGCCAGCAGTTTCCAGGGCAACTATGGCTACACCTTC. J is TRBJ1-2 and V is TRBV27; tentative D call: TRBD1 (5 bases). This CDR3 region has 13 residues. Germline loops: CDR1 MNHEY, CDR2 SMNVEV (reference sequence). Between the trimmed V and J ends, which lost 3 bases and 2 bases, there was a span of 7 bases.

The DNA for the CDR3 is TGCGCCAGCAGCCAAGAACGGGGAGGGTTCTACGAGCAGTACTTC. This codes for CASSQERGGFYEQYF. The chain is built from TRBV4-1 and TRBJ2-7, with 7 bases matching TRBD2. Germline V CDR1 and CDR2: MGHRA, YSYEKL. V dropped 0 bases and J dropped 3; count of bases not matched to a gene: 5. The CDR3 length is 15 residues.

The chain employs TRBV7-2 and TRBJ2-7, with D possibly TRBD2 on 6 matching bases. This CDR3 has 14 residues. V was cut by 2 bases and J by 4 bases, with 12 bases left in between. Germline-derived CDR1 and CDR2 are SGHTA and FQGNSA. The CDR3 here is CASSLHPGRYEQYF. CDR3 nucleotides: TGTGCCAGCAGCTTACATCCAGGGAGGTACGAGCAGTACTTC.

The V gene is TRBV2, the J gene TRBJ2-3; D call uncertain. Germline V gene sequence: CDR1 SNHLY, CDR2 FYNNEI. The CDR3 length is 12 residues. Trimming pared 11 bases from V and 4 bases from J, leaving 13 bases between. The CDR3 DNA sequence: TGTGCCGGCAAGCCAACTGCAGATACGCAGTATTTT. Translation: CAGKPTADTQYF.

The chain has TRBV28 and TRBJ1-5; tentatively, D is TRBD1 (5 bases). Germline V gene sequence: CDR1 MDHEN, CDR2 SYDVKM. The CDR3 is 14 amino acids. Trimming left V 3 bases short and J 4 bases short, with 10 bases between. CDR3 protein: CASSFRGDNQPQHF. The CDR3 region has the DNA TGTGCCAGCAGTTTTCGGGGGGATAATCAGCCCCAGCATTTT. The full variable domain, completed using reference TRBV28 and TRBJ1-5, is DVKVTQSSRYLVKRTGEKVFLECVQDMDHENMFWYRQDPGLGLRLIYFSYDVKMKEKGDIPEGYSVSREKKERFSLILESASTNQTSMYLCASSFRGDNQPQHFGDGTRLSIL.

This clone appeared a few times. Other DNA variants within this sample encode the same CDR3. V and J are TRBV6-1 and TRBJ2-2; no firm D call. Germline assignment: CDR1 MNHNS and CDR2 SASEGT. CDR3 length: 12 residues. The ends were cut back, 7 bases at V and 1 base at J, with 4 bases in the middle. The CDR3 here is CASMRNTGELFF. CDR3 DNA: TGTGCCAGCATGAGGAACACCGGGGAGCTGTTTTTT.

The chain joins TRBV7-8 to TRBJ1-5; D is uncertain. This CDR3 contains 14 residues. CDR1 is SGHVS and CDR2 is FQNEAQ in the germline V gene. V lost 5 bases to trimming and J lost 3 bases, with 11 bases between them. This CDR3 is CASSLTWYNQPQHF. The DNA of the CDR3 is TGTGCCAGCAGCCTCACATGGTACAATCAGCCCCAGCATTTT.

The chain is built from TRBV10-3 and TRBJ1-6; D perhaps matches TRBD1 (6 bases). The CDR3 runs to 14 residues. CDR1 is ENHRY and CDR2 is SYGVKD in the germline V gene. Trimming left V 2 bases short and J 7 bases short, with 9 bases between. CDR3 sequence reads: CAISEADRNSPLHF. In DNA form, the CDR3 reads TGTGCCATCAGTGAGGCCGACAGGAATTCACCCCTCCACTTT.

V is TRBV27 and J is TRBJ2-7; D remains unclear. V was clipped by 6 bases and J by 5 bases, with 11 bases between them. The CDR3 consists of 12 residues. The germline gives CDR1 MNHEY, CDR2 SMNVEV (reference sequence). CDR3 amino acids: CASRDPSNEQYF. The CDR3 DNA follows: TGTGCCAGCAGGGATCCATCCAACGAGCAGTACTTC.

The chain couples TRBV5-1 to TRBJ2-2; tentatively, D is TRBD2 (6 bases). Trimming cost V 9 bases and J 5 bases, with 14 bases left between them. The length of the CDR3 is 13 residues. Germline assignment: CDR1 SGHRS and CDR2 YFSETQ. The CDR3 sequence: CATMGLFTGELFF. The DNA for the CDR3 is TGCGCCACCATGGGACTCTTTACCGGGGAGCTGTTTTTT. Supplemented by reference TRBV5-1 and TRBJ2-2, the full variable domain reads KAGVTQTPRYLIKTRGQQVTLSCSPISGHRSVSWYQQTPGQGLQFLFEYFSETQRNKGNFPGRFSGRQFSNSRSEMNVSTLELGDSALYLCATMGLFTGELFFGEGSRLTVL.

This CDR3 is CATSTVLGYEQFF. The CDR3 nucleotides read TGTGCCACCAGCACGGTCCTTGGTTATGAGCAGTTCTTC. V usage is TRBV15 and J usage is TRBJ2-1; D not certain. Germline V lookup: CDR1 LNHNV, CDR2 YYDKDF (reference sequence). The CDR3 is 13 amino acids. V was shortened by 4 bases and J by 8 bases, with 12 bases between the two germline ends.

The genes are TRBV5-4 and TRBJ2-1; no clear D gene. This CDR3 has 14 amino acids. In germline, CDR1 is SGHNT, CDR2 YYREEE (reference sequence). V dropped 5 bases and J dropped 0 bases, with 9 bases sitting between them. CDR3 sequence: CASRMGHSYNEQFF. The CDR3 nucleotides are TGTGCCAGCAGGATGGGCCACTCCTACAATGAGCAGTTCTTC. Variable domain in full (rest from reference TRBV5-4 and TRBJ2-1): ETGVTQSPTHLIKTRGQQVTLRCSSQSGHNTVSWYQQALGQGPQFIFQYYREEENGRGNFPPRFSGLQFPNYSSELNVNALELDDSALYLCASRMGHSYNEQFFGPGTRLTVL.

The V gene is TRBV9, the J gene TRBJ2-1; D is undetermined. V was clipped by 7 bases and J by 0 bases, with 14 bases between them. Looked up from germline, CDR1 is SGDLS and CDR2 is YYNGEE. CDR3 length: 15 amino acids. The CDR3, as DNA: TGTGCCAGCGGTCAGAGTCCCACCTCCTACAATGAGCAGTTCTTC. This translates into CASGQSPTSYNEQFF.

The chain recombines TRBV28 with TRBJ2-7; TRBD1 agrees at 7 bases. Germline V gene data show CDR1 as MDHEN and CDR2 as SYDVKM. The CDR3 is made up of 15 amino acids. J gave up 4 bases and V 5 bases, and 11 bases lay outside the gene matches. The CDR3 coding sequence is TGTGCCAGCAGTCCGTTCGGGACAGAGGCTTACGAGCAGTACTTC. Translating it yields CASSPFGTEAYEQYF.

The chain uses TRBV7-9 and TRBJ1-5; D perhaps matches TRBD1 (5 bases). The CDR3 has 19 residues. Trimming took off 6 bases at V and 0 bases at J, with 24 bases between the two ends. Germline-derived CDR1 and CDR2 are SEHNR and FQNEAQ (reference sequence). CDR3 loop: CASSNTGGTPLDSNQPQHF. CDR3 nucleotides: TGTGCCAGCAGTAATACAGGTGGGACCCCTTTGGATAGCAATCAGCCCCAGCATTTT.

V and J are TRBV4-1 and TRBJ2-1; 7 positions agree with TRBD1. J lost 4 bases, V lost 3 bases, and 9 bases had no gene match. CDR3 length equals 16 residues. CDR1 and CDR2 from the germline V gene are MGHRA and YSYEKL. The CDR3 coding sequence is TGCGCCAGCAGCCAGATAGGGACAGATTCTTACAATGAGCAGTTCTTC. Protein sequence: CASSQIGTDSYNEQFF.

This clone is labeled medium-sized. The J gene is TRBJ1-4, the V gene TRBV27; D uncertain. In germline, CDR1 is MNHEY, CDR2 SMNVEV (reference sequence). The CDR3 totals 15 residues. V was pared by 7 bases and J by 3 bases, with 15 bases between. CDR3 in amino acids: CASKFQGRANEKLFF. The CDR3 DNA is TGTGCCAGCAAGTTTCAAGGGAGGGCTAATGAAAAACTGTTTTTT. The variable domain in full, completed from reference TRBV27 and TRBJ1-4, reads EAQVTQNPRYLITVTGKKLTVTCSQNMNHEYMSWYRQDPGLGLRQIYYSMNVEVTDKGDVPEGYKVSRKEKRNFPLILESPSPNQTSLYFCASKFQGRANEKLFFGSGTQLSVL.

The chain links TRBV7-3 to TRBJ2-3; D possibly corresponds to TRBD1 (5 bases). The CDR3 contains 12 residues. The germline CDR1 and CDR2 sequences are SGHTA and FQGTGA. Trimming left V 2 bases short and J 13 bases short, with 13 bases between. The CDR3 DNA follows: TGTGCCAGCAGCTTAGGGGCGACCCCCGAGTATTTT. Translation gives CASSLGATPEYF.

This clone turned up a few times. V is TRBV29-1 and J is TRBJ2-5; D is possibly TRBD1 (5 bases). CDR3 length equals 13 residues. Per the germline V gene, CDR1 is SQVTM and CDR2 is ANQGSEA. Trimming left V 5 bases short and J 2 bases short, with 12 bases between. The DNA for the CDR3 is TGCAGCGTTCGGTCAGGGATACAAGAGACCCAGTACTTC. It codes for CSVRSGIQETQYF.

This clone was seen just once. This rearrangement joins TRBV19 to TRBJ2-7; no definite D call. The CDR3 consists of 14 residues. The V gene lost 3 bases and the J gene lost 2 bases, with 11 bases spanning the gap. CDR1 and CDR2 (germline): LNHDA, SQIVND (reference sequence). The chain's CDR3 is CASSISGAAYEQYF. CDR3 bases: TGTGCCAGTAGTATCTCCGGTGCAGCCTACGAGCAGTACTTC.